This T cell receptor (beta chain) is drawn from a study of blood T cell repertoires in COVID-19. Across the study: Samples of COVID-19 (acute and convalescent) were obtained from the United States, Italy and Spain. T cells, B-cell-depleted T cells, or PBMCs supplied cDNA or gDNA.

The V gene end was trimmed by 5 bases and the J gene end by 6 bases; junction bases not matched to a gene: 6. The CDR3 sequence is 13 residues long. The germline CDR1 and CDR2 sequences are SGHAT and FQNNGV. Per the study methods: Estimates of nucleated cell counts were drawn from the amplification of reference gene primers. Repertoires were generated with immunoSEQ multiplex PCR, while TCRdb's copy carries only in-frame clones and drops some. The D gene and trimming were derived from the DNA, and the V and J assignments and clone size from that table. Altogether 95,000 to 150,000 clones are present, over 75% being singletons, with the ten largest covering about 5%.

The chain carries TRBV11-2 and TRBJ1-2, with TRBD1 matching over 7 bases. Material: peripheral blood. The clonotype was recovered from a woman aged 65 to 85 with acute or convalescent COVID-19. This CDR3 is CASSQQGRDGYTF. Here the CDR3 DNA reads TGTGCCAGCAGCCAACAGGGGCGGGATGGCTACACCTTC.